The source of this T cell receptor (beta chain) is a study of regulatory T cells in long-lasting Graves disease. Overall study findings and caveats: Persistent cases favored TRBV28, TRBJ1-2 and TRBJ2-5. Persistent patients had a count of shared public clonotypes (around 2,700) that exceeded that of new patients (966).

This clonotype was picked up many times. The antigen is undetermined. Regarding time point: persistent/refractory GD, antithyroid drugs over 5 years with positive TRAb. RNA isolated from PBMCs was used to make the TCR library. Each of the patients was recruited from an endocrinology department situated in Xi'an, China. CDR3 regions were amplified by Arm-PCR using iRepertoire HTBI primers to build TCR beta libraries. TCRdb processed the multiplex PCR reads anew with MiXCR; each CDR3 protein has one entry. The sample holds roughly 450,000 distinct CDR3 sequences, around 21% seen once. The CDR3 consists of 14 residues. Trimming took 4 bases from V and 7 from J, leaving 14 bases between them. Germline CDR1 is ENHRY and CDR2 is SYGVKD.

The genes are TRBV10-3 and TRBJ2-4; D possibly matches TRBD1 or TRBD2 (5 bases each). The receptor's source is a female donor with Graves disease. The input for sequencing was peripheral blood mononuclear cells (PBMCs), taken when the disease was refractory, from a patient treated with antithyroid drugs. This chain's CDR3 is CAISGDLGVNIQYF. CDR3 in DNA: TGTGCCATCAGTGGTGACTTGGGGGTGAACATTCAGTACTTC.